The 28 T cell receptor beta chains below come from one sample, sequenced in a study of T cell responses to AZD1222 COVID-19 vaccine. Sequenced by immunoSEQ multiplex PCR; TCRdb stores in-frame clones only, minus some. The sample lists 150,000 to 200,000 clones, about 92% seen once, with less than 1.3% in the top ten. Here the sequenced sample was peripheral blood, taken 28 days after the second AZD1222 dose. The receptors derive from an adult who received the AZD1222 COVID-19 vaccine.

This clone was recorded once. This chain connects TRBV11-2 to TRBJ2-5, with 8 nucleotides matching TRBD2. CDR3 length equals 14 residues. J gave up 4 bases and V 2 bases, and 3 bases lay outside the gene matches. Germline-derived CDR1 and CDR2 are SGHAT and FQNNGV. The CDR3 sequence is CASSLRGGRETQYF. The CDR3 DNA reads as TGTGCCAGCAGCTTACGGGGGGGGCGAGAGACCCAGTACTTC.

This sequence joins TRBV27 and TRBJ2-1, with D hard to call. V was shortened by 5 bases and J by 5 bases, with 13 bases between the two germline ends. The CDR3 sequence is 14 residues long. CDR1 is MNHEY and CDR2 is SMNVEV in the germline V gene (reference sequence). This chain's CDR3 is CASSPARANNEQFF. CDR3 DNA: TGTGCCAGCAGTCCCGCCCGGGCCAACAATGAGCAGTTCTTC.

This chain connects TRBV7-8 to TRBJ2-5; tentatively, D is TRBD2 (6 bases). V lost 1 base and J lost 1, with 16 bases in between. The CDR3 has 17 residues. Germline V CDR1 and CDR2: SGHVS, FQNEAQ. Written as DNA, the CDR3 is TGTGCCAGCAGCTTAGTAGGGACTCCCTATCTCCAAGAGACCCAGTACTTC. It yields the protein CASSLVGTPYLQETQYF.

The chain uses TRBV19 and TRBJ2-1; the D gene is possibly TRBD2 (6 bases). The V and J ends lost 0 bases and 7 bases respectively, with 16 bases between them. Per the germline V gene, CDR1 is LNHDA and CDR2 is SQIVND (reference sequence). CDR3 length equals 16 residues. The CDR3 nucleotides read TGTGCCAGTAGTATAGAGCCCAGGAGGGCCAAAAATGAGCAGTTCTTC. Amino acid sequence: CASSIEPRRAKNEQFF.

This sequence joins TRBV11-2 and TRBJ1-1; a weak D match, TRBD1 (5 bases). V lost 5 bases to trimming and J lost 1 base, with 20 bases between them. This CDR3 region has 17 residues. CDR1 is SGHAT and CDR2 is FQNNGV in the germline V gene. The CDR3 sequence: CASSQQTVNWTNTEAFF. Here the CDR3 DNA reads TGTGCCAGCAGCCAACAGACAGTCAACTGGACGAACACTGAAGCTTTCTTT. Supplemented by reference TRBV11-2 and TRBJ1-1, the full variable domain reads EAGVAQSPRYKIIEKRQSVAFWCNPISGHATLYWYQQILGQGPKLLIQFQNNGVVDDSQLPKDRFSAERLKGVDSTLKIQPAKLEDSAVYLCASSQQTVNWTNTEAFFGQGTRLTVV.

A single count supports this clone. This chain joins TRBV18 and TRBJ1-1; D ambiguous. Germline values: CDR1 KGHSH, CDR2 LQKENI. CDR3 length: 16 residues. V was shortened by 2 bases and J by 3 bases, with 16 bases between the two germline ends. CDR3 coding DNA: TGTGCCAGCTCACCAAGGCTGCTTCGGGGAGACACTGAAGCTTTCTTT. Translated: CASSPRLLRGDTEAFF. The entire variable domain, with the rest obtained from reference TRBV18 and TRBJ1-1, is as follows: NAGVMQNPRHLVRRRGQEARLRCSPMKGHSHVYWYRQLPEEGLKFMVYLQKENIIDESGMPKERFSAEFPKEGPSILRIQQVVRGDSAAYFCASSPRLLRGDTEAFFGQGTRLTVV.

This clone occurred once. The V gene is TRBV7-9, the J gene TRBJ2-6; D call uncertain. From germline, CDR1 is SEHNR and CDR2 FQNEAQ (reference sequence). The length of the CDR3 is 15 residues. Here the CDR3 reads CAGIYSNSGANVLTF. The CDR3 region has the DNA TGTGCGGGGATTTATTCGAACTCTGGGGCCAACGTCCTGACTTTC. The whole variable domain, remainder taken from reference TRBV7-9 and TRBJ2-6, is DTGVSQNPRHKITKRGQNVTFRCDPISEHNRLYWYRQTLGQGPEFLTYFQNEAQLEKSRLLSDRFSAERPKGSFSTLEIQRTEQGDSAMYLCAGIYSNSGANVLTFGAGSRLTVL.

This clone occurred once. The chain links TRBV6-5 to TRBJ1-1, with unresolved D. The V end was cut by 3 bases, the J end by 1 base, with 9 bases between. Germline CDR1 and CDR2: MNHEY and SVGAGI. The CDR3 has 14 amino acids. The CDR3, as DNA: TGTGCCAGCAGTTATACTGAGGCGAACACTGAAGCTTTCTTT. Its protein is CASSYTEANTEAFF.

The chain uses TRBV10-3 and TRBJ2-2; the D gene is possibly TRBD1 (6 bases). The CDR3 has 15 residues. Trimming removed 10 bases at V and 0 bases at J, with 15 bases between. Germline values: CDR1 ENHRY, CDR2 SYGVKD. The CDR3 loop is CATGDRTANTGELFF. The CDR3 DNA sequence: TGTGCCACCGGGGATCGGACAGCGAACACCGGGGAGCTGTTTTTT.

This clone showed up just once. V and J are TRBV6-6 and TRBJ1-6; weak D call: TRBD1 (6 bases). The CDR3 is 14 amino acids. With 8 bases removed from V and 15 bases from J, the gap between germline ends came to 23 bases. Germline V gene data show CDR1 as MNHNY and CDR2 as SVGAGI (reference sequence). CDR3 amino acids: CASSPNRAGSYLHF. The CDR3, as DNA: TGTGCCAGCTCGCCAAACAGGGCCGGGAGCTACCTCCACTTT.

The chain links TRBV15 to TRBJ2-1; D gene ambiguous. CDR1 LNHNV and CDR2 YYDKDF come from the germline V gene (reference sequence). Trimming removed 5 bases at V and 6 bases at J, with 14 bases between. The CDR3 consists of 14 residues. For the CDR3, the DNA is TGTGCCACCAGCCCACGAAGACATGGCAATGAGCAGTTCTTC. Its protein product is CATSPRRHGNEQFF. Complete variable domain (other parts from reference TRBV15 and TRBJ2-1): DAMVIQNPRYQVTQFGKPVTLSCSQTLNHNVMYWYQQKSSQAPKLLFHYYDKDFNNEADTPDNFQSRRPNTSFCFLDIRSPGLGDTAMYLCATSPRRHGNEQFFGPGTRLTVL.

This clone was seen only once. The J gene is TRBJ2-3, the V gene TRBV2, with 9 bases matching TRBD2. J lost 2 bases, V lost 1 base, and 4 bases had no gene match. The CDR3 totals 16 residues. CDR1 and CDR2 (germline): SNHLY, FYNNEI. The CDR3 bases are TGTGCCAGCAGTGAAGAGCGGGGGGTGGTCACAGATACGCAGTATTTT. This sequence encodes CASSEERGVVTDTQYF.

V is TRBV30 and J is TRBJ1-4; D gene ambiguous. The CDR3 is made up of 13 amino acids. CDR1 is GTSNPN and CDR2 is SVGIG in the germline V gene (reference sequence). The germline V and J ends were trimmed by 2 bases and 8 bases, with 12 bases remaining between them. DNA for the CDR3: TGTGCCTGGAGTACCCCGGTGGGGGAAAAACTGTTTTTT. Protein product: CAWSTPVGEKLFF.

This chain links TRBV1 with TRBJ2-7; TRBD1 is taken as the D call from the table, unchecked against the DNA. TRBV1 is designated a pseudogene. There are 15 residues in the CDR3. This CDR3 is CTSSQDPTGIYEQYF. The DNA of the CDR3 is TGCACCAGCAGCCAAGACCCGACAGGGATCTACGAGCAGTACTTC.

The chain carries TRBV7-9 and TRBJ2-1, with 12 bases fitting TRBD2. The CDR3 consists of 16 residues. Per the germline V gene, CDR1 is SEHNR and CDR2 is FQNEAQ (reference sequence). Trimming took 5 bases from V and 9 from J; bases not matched to a gene: 11. CDR3 residues: CASSPRTSGAQGEQFF. CDR3 DNA: TGTGCCAGCAGCCCCAGGACTAGCGGGGCACAGGGTGAGCAGTTCTTC.

This sequence joins TRBV3-1 (or the pseudogene TRBV3-2) and TRBJ2-1, with 10 bases that match TRBD2. The V segment lost 5 bases and the J segment 9 bases; nucleotides outside the gene matches: 10. The CDR3 sequence is 15 residues long. CDR1 is LGHDT and CDR2 is YNNKEL in the germline V gene (reference sequence). The CDR3 DNA reads TGTGCCAGCAGCAACAGCGGGGGGGATTTAACTGAGCAGTTCTTC. Translation: CASSNSGGDLTEQFF.

The chain combines TRBV5-8 with TRBJ1-1; no definite D call. The germline V gene encodes CDR1 SGHTS and CDR2 YDEGEE. CDR3 length: 15 residues. The V gene lost 0 bases and the J gene lost 5 bases, with 14 bases spanning the gap. For the CDR3, the DNA is TGTGCCAGCAGCTTGGATTGGGATAGGGAGACTGAAGCTTTCTTT. It yields the protein CASSLDWDRETEAFF. Looking up the rest from reference TRBV5-8 and TRBJ1-1 gives the full variable domain: EAGVTQSPTHLIKTRGQQATLRCSPISGHTSVYWYQQALGLGLQFLLWYDEGEERNRGNFPPRFSGRQFPNYSSELNVNALELEDSALYLCASSLDWDRETEAFFGQGTRLTVV.

V usage is TRBV18 and J usage is TRBJ1-3, with D hard to call. Looked up from germline, CDR1 is KGHSH and CDR2 is LQKENI. The V end lost 6 bases, the J end lost 0 bases, and 12 bases lay between the germline ends. This CDR3 spans 15 amino acids. Here the CDR3 reads CASSRGRVSGNTIYF. The CDR3 DNA reads as TGTGCCAGCTCCCGAGGACGGGTCTCTGGAAACACCATATATTTT.

V and J are TRBV5-1 and TRBJ2-2; D tentatively reads TRBD1 or TRBD2 (5 bases each). The germline V and J ends were trimmed by 2 bases and 5 bases, with 13 bases remaining between them. The CDR3 loop spans 15 amino acids. Germline V lookup: CDR1 SGHRS, CDR2 YFSETQ. The CDR3 region has the DNA TGCGCCAGCAGCTTCGGCAGGGACGGGACCGGGGAGCTGTTTTTT. Its protein product is CASSFGRDGTGELFF.

The chain employs TRBV5-6 and TRBJ2-5; 7 bases map to TRBD2. This CDR3 contains 13 residues. After removal of 4 bases from V and 5 bases from J, the junction contained 5 bases not matched to a gene. Germline loops: CDR1 SGHDT, CDR2 YYEEEE. The CDR3 DNA is TGTGCCAGCAGCCGCCCCGGGAGGGAGACCCAGTACTTC. Amino acid sequence: CASSRPGRETQYF.

The chain is built from TRBV3-1 (or the pseudogene TRBV3-2) and TRBJ1-2; D unresolved. Trimming stripped 0 bases from V and 2 bases from J, with 4 bases between. The CDR3 is made up of 13 amino acids. Germline CDR1 reads LGHDT; CDR2 reads YNNKEL (reference sequence). DNA of the CDR3: TGTGCCAGCAGCCAAGAGGAAAACTATGGCTACACCTTC. Amino acid sequence: CASSQEENYGYTF.

The genes are TRBV3-1 (or the pseudogene TRBV3-2) and TRBJ2-2; 9 bases agree with TRBD2. Per the germline V gene, CDR1 is LGHDT and CDR2 is YNNKEL (reference sequence). This CDR3 comprises 15 residues. V lost 3 bases and J lost 7; bases outside the gene matches: 6. The CDR3 region is CASSHAGGPDGELFF. The CDR3 region has the DNA TGTGCCAGCAGCCACGCGGGGGGGCCGGACGGGGAGCTGTTTTTT.

The chain carries TRBV7-9 and TRBJ2-5; a possible D gene is TRBD1 (7 bases). This CDR3 has 15 amino acids. The germline CDR1 and CDR2 sequences are SEHNR and FQNEAQ (reference sequence). V lost 2 bases and J 5 bases, leaving 15 bases between the germline ends. The CDR3 loop is CASSLQPGGPETQYF. CDR3 DNA sequence: TGTGCCAGCAGCTTACAGCCAGGGGGGCCGGAGACCCAGTACTTC.

This clone has only one observation. The chain joins TRBV19 to TRBJ2-1; possible D gene TRBD1, 6 bases. V was shortened by 3 bases and J by 10 bases, with 19 bases between the two germline ends. This CDR3 contains 15 residues. CDR1 LNHDA and CDR2 SQIVND come from the germline V gene (reference sequence). CDR3 in DNA: TGTGCCAGTAGTATGCAGGTCTGGGGGCTAGGGGAGCAGTTCTTC. Its translation is CASSMQVWGLGEQFF.

This chain joins TRBV6-5 and TRBJ1-4; a possible D gene is TRBD1 (5 bases). The CDR3 has 15 amino acids. V was pared by 6 bases and J by 11 bases, with 22 bases between. Per the germline V gene, CDR1 is MNHEY and CDR2 is SVGAGI. This CDR3 reads CASSLSGTRSKKLFF. The CDR3 region has the DNA TGTGCCAGCAGCCTCTCCGGGACCCGGAGCAAGAAACTGTTTTTT.

The genes are TRBV12-3 or TRBV12-4 and TRBJ1-2; D remains ambiguous. Trimming cost V 6 bases and J 3 bases, with 11 bases left between them. CDR3 length equals 13 residues. DNA for the CDR3: TGTGCCAGCAGCCCCCAGGACTACTATGGCTACACCTTC. As protein: CASSPQDYYGYTF.

The chain joins TRBV15 to TRBJ1-5, with a tentative D call TRBD1 (5 bases). Germline V gives CDR1 LNHNV, CDR2 YYDKDF (reference sequence). The CDR3 runs 15 residues. Trimming pared 0 bases from V and 1 base from J, leaving 7 bases between. The CDR3 protein is CATSRDRDSNQPQHF. CDR3 in DNA: TGTGCCACCAGCAGAGATAGGGACAGCAATCAGCCCCAGCATTTT.

The CDR3 DNA follows: TGTGCCAGCAGTTTTGGGCAAGCCTACGAGCAGTACTTC. Translation: CASSFGQAYEQYF. The chain recombines TRBV27 with TRBJ2-7; D is unclear. V lost 3 bases and J 2 bases, leaving 8 bases between the germline ends. Germline CDR1 and CDR2: MNHEY and SMNVEV (reference sequence). This CDR3 is 13 amino acids long.